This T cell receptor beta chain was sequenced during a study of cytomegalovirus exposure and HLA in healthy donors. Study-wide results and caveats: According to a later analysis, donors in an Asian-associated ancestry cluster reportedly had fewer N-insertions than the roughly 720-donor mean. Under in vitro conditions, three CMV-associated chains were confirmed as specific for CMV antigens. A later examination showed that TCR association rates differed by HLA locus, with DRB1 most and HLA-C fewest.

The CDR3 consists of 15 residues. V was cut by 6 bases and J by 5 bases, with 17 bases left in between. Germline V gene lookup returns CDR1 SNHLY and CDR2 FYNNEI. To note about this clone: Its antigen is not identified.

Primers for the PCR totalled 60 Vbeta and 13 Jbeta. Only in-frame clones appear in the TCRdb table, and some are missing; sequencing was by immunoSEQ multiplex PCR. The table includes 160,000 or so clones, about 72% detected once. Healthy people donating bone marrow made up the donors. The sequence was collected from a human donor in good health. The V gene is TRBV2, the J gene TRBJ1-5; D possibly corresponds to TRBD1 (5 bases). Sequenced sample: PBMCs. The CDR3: CASSAGSGGDQPQHF. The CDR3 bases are TGTGCCAGCAGCGCCGGGTCCGGGGGAGATCAGCCCCAGCATTTT.